This passage covers 19 T cell receptor beta chains from one sample sequenced in a study of cytomegalovirus exposure and HLA in healthy donors. The PCR employed 60 Vbeta primers together with 13 Jbeta primers. Repertoires were generated with immunoSEQ multiplex PCR, while TCRdb's copy carries only in-frame clones and drops some. The table records 150,000 or so clones, 70% to 80% of them present only once. The source material was PBMCs. The receptors here all came from a female donor in good health and CMV-seronegative.

The chain combines TRBV30 with TRBJ2-7; the D is unclear. V was cut by 2 bases and J by 4 bases, with 9 bases left in between. CDR1 and CDR2 (germline): GTSNPN, SVGIG (reference sequence). The length of the CDR3 is 12 residues. The CDR3 region is CAWSPTSYEQYF. DNA for the CDR3: TGTGCCTGGAGTCCTACTTCTTACGAGCAGTACTTC.

The chain employs TRBV7-2 and TRBJ2-7; 8 bases map to TRBD1. Germline assignment: CDR1 SGHTA and CDR2 FQGNSA. The CDR3 covers 13 residues. J was trimmed by 6 bases and V by 3 bases; bases with no gene match: 4. This CDR3 is CASSFGQGAEQYF. The DNA of the CDR3 is TGTGCCAGCAGCTTTGGACAGGGCGCCGAGCAGTACTTC.

This clone was seen a handful of times. The gene calls are TRBV6-6 and TRBJ1-2; no clear D. Germline values: CDR1 MNHNY, CDR2 SVGAGI (reference sequence). The germline V and J ends were trimmed by 2 bases and 1 base, with 5 bases remaining between them. The CDR3 is 13 residues long. CDR3 DNA sequence: TGTGCCAGCAGTTACGCCTATAACTATGGCTACACCTTC. Encoded protein: CASSYAYNYGYTF.

V gene TRBV19 combines with J gene TRBJ2-7, with TRBD1 matching 7 bases. Unmatched junction bases numbered 16, after V lost 5 bases and J lost 9 bases. CDR1 and CDR2 (germline): LNHDA, SQIVND (reference sequence). The CDR3 is made up of 15 amino acids. CDR3 DNA sequence: TGTGCCAGTAGTGCCCTCGACAGGGAAGTAACCGTGCAGTACTTC. It codes for CASSALDREVTVQYF. Full variable domain (missing parts from reference TRBV19 and TRBJ2-7): DGGITQSPKYLFRKEGQNVTLSCEQNLNHDAMYWYRQDPGQGLRLIYYSQIVNDFQKGDIAEGYSVSREKKESFPLTVTSAQKNPTAFYLCASSALDREVTVQYFGPGTRLTVT.

The rearrangement uses TRBV9 and TRBJ2-2; 10 bases match TRBD1. V shed 4 bases and J 5 bases; nucleotides not matched to a gene: 8. Germline CDR1 SGDLS, CDR2 YYNGEE. This CDR3 region has 16 residues. This chain's CDR3 is CASSPGTGASTGELFF. CDR3 DNA: TGTGCCAGCAGCCCAGGGACAGGGGCAAGTACCGGGGAGCTGTTTTTT.

The chain employs TRBV9 and TRBJ2-7; 7 positions agree with TRBD2. Germline CDR1 reads SGDLS; CDR2 reads YYNGEE. The V segment lost 4 bases and the J segment 0 bases; nucleotides outside the gene matches: 7. The CDR3 is 15 residues long. CDR3 sequence reads: CASSPRAGSSYEQYF. DNA for the CDR3: TGTGCCAGCAGCCCTCGAGCGGGGAGCTCCTACGAGCAGTACTTC. The entire variable domain, with the rest obtained from reference TRBV9 and TRBJ2-7, is as follows: DSGVTQTPKHLITATGQRVTLRCSPRSGDLSVYWYQQSLDQGLQFLIQYYNGEERAKGNILERFSAQQFPDLHSELNLSSLELGDSALYFCASSPRAGSSYEQYFGPGTRLTVT.

V and J are TRBV7-3 and TRBJ1-1; weak D call: TRBD1 (6 bases). Trimming shortened V by 4 bases and J by 1 base, and 13 bases separated the two germline ends. The CDR3 runs to 15 residues. CDR1 is SGHTA, CDR2 FQGTGA, per germline. The CDR3 bases are TGTGCCAGCAGCTCCGGACAGCCAGGGAACACTGAAGCTTTCTTT. Its translation: CASSSGQPGNTEAFF.

For the CDR3, the DNA is TGTGCCAGCACCCGGGGAGGGGAGTTCACTGAAGCTTTCTTT. This codes for CASTRGGEFTEAFF. The chain uses TRBV9 and TRBJ1-1, with a tentative D call TRBD1 (5 bases). Deletions cut 6 bases from V and 4 bases from J, with 16 bases between. CDR1 is SGDLS and CDR2 is YYNGEE in the germline V gene. The CDR3 spans 14 residues.

The chain is built from TRBV19 and TRBJ2-3; D might be TRBD1 (6 bases). This CDR3 region has 15 residues. Germline CDR1 is LNHDA and CDR2 is SQIVND (reference sequence). The V and J ends lost 2 bases and 4 bases respectively, with 13 bases between them. Written as DNA, the CDR3 is TGTGCCAGTAGTATAAGAGTAGGGGGTTCAGATACGCAGTATTTT. Protein sequence: CASSIRVGGSDTQYF.

This chain uses TRBV7-3 with TRBJ2-2; no firm D call. This CDR3 has 13 residues. Germline V gene lookup returns CDR1 SGHTA and CDR2 FQGTGA. Deletions cut 2 bases from V and 6 bases from J, with 7 bases between. The CDR3: CASSLRESGELFF. CDR3 sequence (DNA): TGTGCCAGCAGCTTACGCGAATCCGGGGAGCTGTTTTTT.

J is TRBJ2-3 and V is TRBV4-2; no definite D call. CDR1 and CDR2 (germline): LGHNA, YNFKEQ. The CDR3 loop spans 13 amino acids. The V end was cut by 6 bases, the J end by 0 bases, with 7 bases between. CDR3 amino acids: CASSPASTDTQYF. The CDR3 nucleotides read TGTGCCAGCAGTCCCGCGAGCACAGATACGCAGTATTTT.

The rearrangement joins TRBV7-8 to TRBJ1-1; tentatively, D is TRBD1 (5 bases). The V end was cut by 2 bases, the J end by 4 bases, with 8 bases between. Germline values: CDR1 SGHVS, CDR2 FQNEAQ. The CDR3 is 13 residues long. The CDR3 sequence is CASSLRQSTEAFF. In nucleotides, the CDR3 is TGTGCCAGCAGCTTAAGACAGAGCACTGAAGCTTTCTTT. The full variable domain, in which reference TRBV7-8 and TRBJ1-1 provide the parts outside the CDR3, is GAGVSQSPRYKVAKRGQDVALRCDPISGHVSLFWYQQALGQGPEFLTYFQNEAQLDKSGLPSDRFFAERPEGSVSTLKIQRTQQEDSAVYLCASSLRQSTEAFFGQGTRLTVV.

The chain employs TRBV6-5 and TRBJ1-1; D gene unclear. From germline, CDR1 is MNHEY and CDR2 SVGAGI. The CDR3 totals 14 residues. V was clipped by 5 bases and J by 5 bases, with 15 bases between them. The CDR3 reads CASSEIGRGTEAFF. The CDR3 region has the DNA TGTGCCAGCAGTGAAATAGGGAGAGGAACTGAAGCTTTCTTT.

The chain uses TRBV7-2 and TRBJ1-5; D is perhaps TRBD1 (5 bases). Germline CDR1 and CDR2: SGHTA and FQGNSA. CDR3 size: 14 residues. V was shortened by 4 bases and J by 9 bases, with 16 bases between the two germline ends. The CDR3 protein is CASSSTGGSLPQHF. In nucleotides, the CDR3 is TGTGCCAGCAGCTCTACCGGGGGAAGTCTGCCCCAGCATTTT.

V gene TRBV7-8 combines with J gene TRBJ2-5, with D possibly being TRBD2 (6 bases). Trimming left V 7 bases short and J 1 base short, with 19 bases between. Germline CDR1 and CDR2: SGHVS and FQNEAQ. This CDR3 comprises 16 residues. CDR3 nucleotide sequence: TGTGCCAGCACCCTTGGGAGGAGCAGGCGCCAAGAGACCCAGTACTTC. Translated: CASTLGRSRRQETQYF.

The gene calls are TRBV7-9 and TRBJ2-6, with TRBD2 identical over 8 bases. Unmatched junction bases numbered 6, after V lost 5 bases and J lost 3 bases. The CDR3 length is 16 residues. Germline loops: CDR1 SEHNR, CDR2 FQNEAQ (reference sequence). CDR3 bases: TGTGCCAGCAGCCCCCGGGAGGGGAGTGGGGCCAACGTCCTGACTTTC. It encodes CASSPREGSGANVLTF.

This clone showed up just a few times. J is TRBJ1-1 and V is TRBV6-5, with a possible D match to TRBD1 (6 bases). Trimming pared 5 bases from V and 5 bases from J, leaving 12 bases between. This CDR3 is 13 amino acids long. Germline loops: CDR1 MNHEY, CDR2 SVGAGI. CDR3 DNA: TGTGCCAGCAGTCTGTATAGGGGGACTGAAGCTTTCTTT. Translated: CASSLYRGTEAFF.

The J gene is TRBJ1-2, the V gene TRBV25-1; no clear D. Germline CDR1 and CDR2: MGHDK and SYGVNS. This CDR3 is 13 amino acids long. V was cut by 6 bases and J by 0 bases, with 8 bases left in between. The CDR3 coding sequence is TGTGCCAGCAGGGACTTTACTAACTATGGCTACACCTTC. Protein product: CASRDFTNYGYTF.

The CDR3 bases are TGTGCCAGCAGCTCCCTGACTAGCGGGGGGAAGAGCTCCTACAATGAGCAGTTCTTC. Translating gives CASSSLTSGGKSSYNEQFF. The V gene is TRBV7-9, the J gene TRBJ2-1, with 13 bases matching TRBD2. CDR3 size: 19 residues. The ends lost 4 bases at V and 0 bases at J; junction bases unmatched: 9. Germline V gives CDR1 SEHNR, CDR2 FQNEAQ (reference sequence).